A single TCR beta chain is shown here with its context. V was trimmed by 3 bases and J by 1 base, leaving 6 bases between them. The CDR3 has 13 residues. CDR1 and CDR2 from the germline V gene are SSHAT and FNYEAQ (reference sequence). This entry is derived from a study of blood T cell repertoires in COVID-19. The protocol was immunoSEQ multiplex PCR, while the TCRdb copy is restricted to in-frame clones and leaves out a portion. The sample carries more than 200,000 clones, around nine tenths recorded once. This receptor was identified in a woman aged 55-70 years with COVID-19, enrolled during active disease. Sequenced input: peripheral blood. This chain connects TRBV7-7 to TRBJ1-1; D possibly corresponds to TRBD1 (5 bases). CDR3 sequence reads: CASSLGQNTEAFF. CDR3 nucleotides: TGTGCCAGCAGCTTGGGGCAGAACACTGAAGCTTTCTTT.